One sample yielded the 21 T cell receptor beta chains listed below, sequenced in a study of metastatic and nonmetastatic thyroid tumors. Every patient underwent thyroid surgery untreated. TCRdb re-called the PCR reads through MiXCR. The sample carries over 65,000 clones, under 15% recorded once. The specimen sequenced was tumor tissue. The receptors were gathered from a female donor with papillary thyroid cancer or a benign thyroid nodule (not recorded which). Some clones in this sample may be carry-over from other donors' samples.

This clone was counted many times. This sequence joins TRBV10-1 and TRBJ1-5; D call uncertain. Germline CDR1 and CDR2: WNHNN and SYGVQD (reference sequence). Trimming took 8 bases from V and 0 from J, leaving 8 bases between them. The CDR3 sequence is 13 residues long. CDR3 in amino acids: CASQRDSNQPQHF. DNA of the CDR3: TGCGCCAGCCAAAGGGATAGCAATCAGCCCCAGCATTTT.

The CDR3 protein is CASSSIWISYEQYF. The CDR3 DNA sequence: TGCGCCAGCAGCTCTATATGGATCTCCTACGAGCAGTACTTC. V and J are TRBV5-1 and TRBJ2-7; D remains ambiguous. V was pared by 3 bases and J by 0 bases, with 10 bases between. Germline loops: CDR1 SGHRS, CDR2 YFSETQ. The CDR3 loop spans 14 amino acids.

Worth noting for this clone: The junction and the germline gene differ at one end; a read error may be behind it. The chain couples TRBV27 to TRBJ2-4, with D perhaps TRBD1 (5 bases). The CDR3 covers 16 residues. Germline CDR1 is MNHEY and CDR2 is SMNVEV (reference sequence). The CDR3 reads CASSPKGSMDKTIQYF. CDR3 sequence (DNA): TGTGCCAGCAGCCCGAAAGGATCCATGGACAAAACCATTCAGTACTTC.

This clone came up many times. The V and J genes are TRBV20-1 and TRBJ2-2, with D maybe TRBD2 (6 bases). CDR3 size: 16 residues. Germline CDR1 and CDR2: DFQATT and SNEGSKA (reference sequence). The V end lost 4 bases, the J end lost 7 bases, and 22 bases lay between the germline ends. CDR3 region: CSAKSPSGRSYGELFF. CDR3 DNA: TGCAGTGCTAAGAGCCCATCCGGGAGAAGTTACGGGGAGCTGTTTTTT.

This clone appeared many times. CDR3 DNA: TGCGCCAGCAGCGTTACTAGCGGGAGTGGGGGTGAGCAGTTCTTC. Protein: CASSVTSGSGGEQFF. The chain combines TRBV5-1 with TRBJ2-1; 11 bases fit TRBD2. The CDR3 spans 15 residues. Germline values: CDR1 SGHRS, CDR2 YFSETQ. The J segment lost 9 bases and the V segment lost 4 bases, leaving 9 bases of the junction unmatched.

This clone was detected only a few times. The chain has TRBV10-3 and TRBJ2-4; D call uncertain. The CDR3 loop spans 16 amino acids. CDR1 is ENHRY and CDR2 is SYGVKD in the germline V gene. V was pared by 10 bases and J by 1 base, with 20 bases between. CDR3 sequence (DNA): TGTGCCACCTCCGATCTGGCGGACGGGGCCAAAAACATTCAGTACTTC. Its translation: CATSDLADGAKNIQYF.

This clone appeared a few times. This could be a read error, since a much larger clone is one nucleotide away. The J gene is TRBJ2-5, the V gene TRBV6-1; maybe TRBD1 (6 bases). CDR3 size: 12 residues. V was trimmed by 7 bases and J by 11 bases, leaving 17 bases between them. Germline V CDR1 and CDR2: MNHNS, SASEGT. CDR3 in amino acids: CASKDPTGTQYF. Here the CDR3 DNA reads TGTGCCAGCAAGGACCCAACTGGGACACAGTACTTC.

This clone was observed many times. The chain has TRBV11-2 and TRBJ1-2, with a tentative D call TRBD1 (6 bases). Trimming took off 4 bases at V and 4 bases at J, with 10 bases between the two ends. Germline CDR1 is SGHAT and CDR2 is FQNNGV. The CDR3 extends over 13 amino acids. Written as DNA, the CDR3 is TGTGCCAGCAGCTCCGGGACAACCTATGGCTACACCTTC. The encoded protein is CASSSGTTYGYTF.

A remark on this clone: This sequence may be a read error, since a much larger clone differs from it by one base. This same CDR3 is encoded by further DNA sequences in the sample. J is TRBJ2-1 and V is TRBV20-1, with D hard to call. This CDR3 is 14 amino acids long. CDR1 and CDR2 (germline): DFQATT, SNEGSKA (reference sequence). V lost 5 bases and J lost 6, with 17 bases in between. The CDR3 coding sequence is TGCAGTGCTCCCCGCCCCCCGGGCGGCAATGAGCAGTTCTTC. This codes for CSAPRPPGGNEQFF.

The rearrangement uses TRBV11-1 and TRBJ2-7; no reliable D call. Germline CDR1 is SGHAT and CDR2 is FQDESV (reference sequence). The CDR3 totals 16 residues. Deletions cut 5 bases from V and 6 bases from J, with 23 bases between. CDR3 coding DNA: TGTGCCAGCAGCCCCAGTACTATCGGAGATCCGCGCGAGCAGTACTTC. It specifies CASSPSTIGDPREQYF.

The rearrangement links TRBV9 to TRBJ2-5; 8 nucleotides align to TRBD1. The end of the DNA is better explained by TRBJ2-1, so the J call may be wrong. The CDR3 covers 15 residues. CDR1 and CDR2 (germline): SGDLS, YYNGEE. Here the CDR3 DNA reads TGTGCCAGCAGCGTTCGGGGACAGGTTTTTCATTATCAGTTCTTC. Translation: CASSVRGQVFHYQFF.

Ten or more counts support this clone. V usage is TRBV3-1 and J usage is TRBJ2-2; 12 nucleotides line up with TRBD2. With 6 bases clipped from V and 5 bases from J, the junction kept 4 bases outside the gene matches. This CDR3 has 15 residues. From germline, CDR1 is LGHDT and CDR2 YNNKEL (reference sequence). The CDR3 sequence is CASRRLAGVTGELFF. DNA for the CDR3: TGTGCCAGCAGGCGACTAGCGGGAGTAACCGGGGAGCTGTTTTTT.

This clone was counted ten times or more. V usage is TRBV20-1 and J usage is TRBJ2-7; tentatively, D is TRBD1 (6 bases). V was shortened by 2 bases and J by 1 base, with 18 bases between the two germline ends. This CDR3 is built from 16 residues. Germline V CDR1 and CDR2: DFQATT, SNEGSKA (reference sequence). The CDR3: CSARSSRGTNSYEQYF. CDR3 bases: TGCAGTGCTAGATCAAGCAGGGGCACCAATTCCTACGAGCAGTACTTC.

This clone appeared a few times. One base away lies a much larger clone, so this may be a sequencing read error. The CDR3 loop reads CASSLSCDRAETQYF. CDR3 sequence (DNA): TGTGCCAGCAGCTTATCTTGCGACAGGGCGGAGACCCAGTACTTC. The V call is TRBV7-4, the J call TRBJ2-5; 7 bases map to TRBD1. After removal of 2 bases from V and 5 bases from J, the junction contained 8 bases not matched to a gene. Per the germline V gene, CDR1 is SGHVT and CDR2 is SQSDAQ. This CDR3 is built from 15 residues.

In this sample, this clone turned up many times. The rearrangement uses TRBV5-6 and TRBJ1-6; no reliable D call. Trimming pared 0 bases from V and 5 bases from J, leaving 6 bases between. CDR1 is SGHDT, CDR2 YYEEEE, per germline. The CDR3 spans 14 residues. CDR3 nucleotides: TGTGCCAGCAGCTTGGAGCAGGATAATTCACCCCTCCACTTT. Its translation is CASSLEQDNSPLHF.

Ten or more counts support this clone. DNA for the CDR3: TGCAGCGTTGAGGGGGGACTAGCGGGGCGCACAGATACGCAGTATTTT. Encoded protein: CSVEGGLAGRTDTQYF. The V and J genes are TRBV29-1 and TRBJ2-3; 13 positions agree with TRBD2. Losses at the gene ends were 3 bases for V and 1 base for J; bases not matched to a gene: 4. Germline V gene lookup returns CDR1 SQVTM and CDR2 ANQGSEA. The CDR3 length is 16 residues.

The table lists this clone with many counts. The chain employs TRBV12-3 or TRBV12-4 and TRBJ1-2; D is ambiguous. Between the trimmed V and J ends, which lost 0 bases and 1 base, there was a span of 12 bases. CDR3 size: 16 residues. CDR3: CASSLAAEVNNYGYTF. For the CDR3, the DNA is TGTGCCAGCAGTTTAGCGGCGGAGGTGAATAACTATGGCTACACCTTC.

This clone was detected ten times or more. The CDR3 coding sequence is TGTGCCACCAGTGATTTGGCGGGGACAGAAGGGACCGGGGAGCTGTTTTTT. Translation gives CATSDLAGTEGTGELFF. J is TRBJ2-2 and V is TRBV24-1; maybe TRBD1 (7 bases). V lost 0 bases and J lost 5, with 15 bases in between. This CDR3 comprises 17 residues. Germline V gene data show CDR1 as KGHDR and CDR2 as SFDVKD.

This clone was picked up one time. The chain combines TRBV5-1 with TRBJ2-7; the match to TRBD2 covers 9 bases. Germline V gives CDR1 SGHRS, CDR2 YFSETQ. After removal of 6 bases from V and 3 bases from J, the junction contained 10 bases not matched to a gene. The CDR3 has 15 amino acids. DNA of the CDR3: TGCGCCAGCATGTCTAGCGGGACCCCGGACTACGAGCAGTACTTC. Translation gives CASMSSGTPDYEQYF.

This clone was seen at least ten times. The V call is TRBV28, the J call TRBJ2-1; no definite D call. Per germline, CDR1 MDHEN and CDR2 SYDVKM. The CDR3 consists of 12 residues. V lost 6 bases to trimming and J lost 9 bases, with 12 bases between them. The CDR3 protein is CASRVWKSEQFF. DNA of the CDR3: TGTGCCAGCAGGGTATGGAAAAGTGAGCAGTTCTTC.

This clone was recorded at least ten times. This specimen includes other DNA sequences encoding the same CDR3. V gene TRBV14 combines with J gene TRBJ2-3, with D perhaps matching TRBD2 (5 bases). Per the germline V gene, CDR1 is SGHDN and CDR2 is FVKESK. The germline V and J ends were trimmed by 4 bases and 0 bases, with 17 bases remaining between them. The CDR3 loop spans 17 amino acids. CDR3 in amino acids: CASSRPVGSGSTDTQYF. Here the CDR3 DNA reads TGTGCCAGCAGCCGGCCTGTAGGGAGCGGAAGCACAGATACGCAGTATTTT.